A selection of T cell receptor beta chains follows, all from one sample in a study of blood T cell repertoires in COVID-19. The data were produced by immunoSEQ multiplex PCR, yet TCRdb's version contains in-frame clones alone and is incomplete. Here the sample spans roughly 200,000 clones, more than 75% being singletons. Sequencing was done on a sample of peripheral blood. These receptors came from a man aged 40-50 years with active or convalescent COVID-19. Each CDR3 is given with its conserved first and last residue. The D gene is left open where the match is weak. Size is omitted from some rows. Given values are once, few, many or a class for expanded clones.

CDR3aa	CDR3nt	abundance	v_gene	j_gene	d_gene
CASSLGQGGSPLHF	TGTGCCAGCAGTCTAGGACAGGGAGGCTCACCCCTCCACTTT	.	TRBV27	TRBJ1-6	TRBD1
CSVEDRGGSSHSYEQYF	TGCAGCGTTGAAGATCGAGGAGGGTCGTCGCACTCCTACGAGCAGTACTTC	few	TRBV29-1	TRBJ2-7	.
CASSLASRRAHQETQYF	TGCGCCAGCAGCTTGGCCTCCCGGAGAGCTCACCAAGAGACCCAGTACTTC	.	TRBV5-1	TRBJ2-5	.
CASLRLNLGGYEQYF	TGTGCCAGTTTAAGACTAAACCTAGGTGGCTACGAGCAGTACTTC	.	TRBV2	TRBJ2-7	.
CSVYPGRGAGDTGELFF	TGCAGCGTTTACCCTGGTAGGGGTGCAGGCGACACCGGGGAGCTGTTTTTT	.	TRBV29-1	TRBJ2-2	.
CASSYLKTRYTEQYF	TGTGCCAGCAGTTACCTGAAGACACGCTACACCGAGCAGTACTTC	.	TRBV6-5	TRBJ2-7	.
CASSPRDRANTGELFF	TGTGCCAGCAGCCCAAGGGACAGGGCGAACACCGGGGAGCTGTTTTTT	few	TRBV7-8	TRBJ2-2	TRBD1
CASSLRQGEYGYTF	TGTGCCAGCTCACTCCGACAGGGCGAATATGGCTACACCTTC	.	TRBV18	TRBJ1-2	TRBD1
CAWVQGGGGYTF	TGTGCCTGGGTACAGGGGGGTGGTGGCTACACCTTC	.	TRBV30	TRBJ1-2	TRBD1
CASTQVGTSGTFQETQYF	TGTGCCAGTACCCAAGTTGGGACTAGCGGGACCTTCCAAGAGACCCAGTACTTC	.	TRBV19	TRBJ2-5	TRBD2
CASSQGAQDQPQHF	TGTGCCAGCAGCCAGGGGGCACAGGATCAGCCCCAGCATTTT	once	TRBV4-1	TRBJ1-5	TRBD1
CASSDSDSYGYTF	TGTGCCAGCAGTGACTCCGACAGCTATGGCTACACCTTC	few	TRBV6-4	TRBJ1-2	.
CASSPPPGREGFTDTQYF	TGTGCCAGCAGCCCCCCACCGGGGCGGGAGGGTTTCACAGATACGCAGTATTTT	.	TRBV11-3	TRBJ2-3	TRBD2
CASSGQGAVNYGYTF	TGTGCCAGCAGCGGACAGGGGGCAGTTAACTATGGCTACACCTTC	.	TRBV14	TRBJ1-2	TRBD1